This TCR beta chain came from a study of blood T cell repertoires in COVID-19. Study as a whole: Collection of acute and convalescent COVID-19 samples took place in the United States, Italy and Spain. In each case, the material was cDNA or gDNA derived from T cells, B-cell-depleted T cells, or PBMCs.

As processed by the authors: Reference gene primer amplification gave nucleated cell count estimates. Assay used: immunoSEQ multiplex PCR; TCRdb lists only in-frame clones, some missing. From that table come the V and J calls and clone size; the DNA was used to work out D and trimming. The sample consists of around 140,000 clones, about 81% of them appearing once. V gave up 6 bases and J gave up 4 bases, with 15 bases separating them. The CDR3 is 14 amino acids. Germline V gene lookup returns CDR1 LGHNT and CDR2 FRNRAP. The material sequenced was peripheral blood. This sequence originates from an elderly woman with acute or convalescent COVID-19. V gene TRBV12-5 combines with J gene TRBJ2-5; perhaps TRBD2 as D (6 bases). DNA for the CDR3: TGTGCTAGTGGCCGGGGGATAAGTAGAGAGACCCAGTACTTC. Protein: CASGRGISRETQYF. Looking up the rest from reference TRBV12-5 and TRBJ2-5 gives the full variable domain: DARVTQTPRHKVTEMGQEVTMRCQPILGHNTVFWYRQTMMQGLELLAYFRNRAPLDDSGMPKDRFSAEMPDATLATLKIQPSEPRDSAVYFCASGRGISRETQYFGPGTRLLVL.